This T cell receptor (beta chain) emerged from a study of blood T cell repertoires in COVID-19. Study-level background: Spain, Italy and the United States supplied samples that represented acute and convalescent COVID-19.

Per the study methods: From reference gene primer amplification, estimates of nucleated cell counts were derived. This table comes from immunoSEQ multiplex PCR, and its TCRdb copy is limited to in-frame clones, with some not included. Clone size and the V and J calls come from that table; the DNA yielded D and trimming. The sample holds about 100,000 clones; 84% are singletons and the top ten take 17%. A note on this clone: One end of the junction fails to match germline, which may point to a read error.

The material sequenced was peripheral blood. The TCR comes from a woman aged 60-70 years with acute or convalescent COVID-19.

CDR3: CASGLGGAPLHF. DNA for the CDR3: TGTGCCAGCGGTTTAGGAGGGGCACCCCTCCACTTT. The rearrangement uses TRBV27 and TRBJ1-6, with a tentative D call TRBD1 (5 bases). This CDR3 contains 12 residues. Germline CDR1 is MNHEY and CDR2 is SMNVEV (reference sequence).